One T cell receptor (beta chain) is described in this entry. In the authors' workflow: Counts of nucleated cells, estimated from reference gene primer amplification, were obtained. Data came from immunoSEQ multiplex PCR; TCRdb stores just in-frame clones and leaves some out. V and J calls and clone size are as listed in that table; D and trimming were resolved from the DNA. The sample lists under 200,000 clones; approximately 91% were seen once. Germline V gene sequence: CDR1 MGHRA, CDR2 YSYEKL. V lost 1 base and J lost 0, with 10 bases in between. CDR3 length: 15 residues. The data originate from a study of blood T cell repertoires in COVID-19. Overall study: Samples representing acute and convalescent COVID-19 were sourced from the United States, Italy and Spain. Sample material is recorded as cDNA or gDNA derived from T cells, B-cell-depleted T cells, or PBMCs.

Sequencing used peripheral blood. The chain combines TRBV4-1 with TRBJ2-7; no clear D. The clonotype was recovered from a man aged 18 to 35 with active or convalescent COVID-19. The CDR3, as DNA: TGCGCCAGCAGCCAAGGACTTCCGAGCTCCTACGAGCAGTACTTC. It encodes CASSQGLPSSYEQYF.